This TCR beta chain emerged from a study of T cell repertoires in cytomegalovirus infection. Turning to the study itself: An indication of both CMV infection and matching HLA type came from public TCR beta signatures. Whole-study results and caveats: Carriers of CMV and the relevant HLA type were discriminated by public TCR beta frequency. HLA-C-restricted TCR beta clonotypes specific for CMV led the ex vivo response.

MiXCR, run by TCRdb on the reads, gives a single entry per CDR3 protein. The profile shows fewer than 200,000 distinct CDR3 sequences, roughly a fifth of them singletons. This clonotype appeared many times. The target antigen is unknown. With V trimmed by 2 bases and J by 4 bases, 3 bases remained unmatched. This CDR3 region has 16 residues. Germline-derived CDR1 and CDR2 are MDHEN and SYDVKM. The sample consisted of PBMCs. This chain links TRBV28 with TRBJ2-3, with 13 bases that match TRBD2. The TCR comes from a human donor in good health (CMV status not recorded). Some clones in this sample may be carry-over from other donors' samples. CDR3 sequence (DNA): TGTGCCAGCAGTTTACGACTAGCGGGAGGATCAGATACGCAGTATTTT. Its translation is CASSLRLAGGSDTQYF.